This TCR beta chain was obtained from a study of CD8+ T cells in alopecia areata. Isolation of CD4+ and CD8+ T cells from PBMCs was achieved by sorting. Study-wide results and caveats: Lesional scalp displayed greater clonality than normal scalp, most notably in alopecia totalis/universalis. Clarity of TCR sharing across patients fell short of that in mice, possibly HLA-related.

Extracted RNA was reverse transcribed into cDNA, the sequencing template. This table comes from immunoSEQ multiplex PCR, and its TCRdb copy is limited to in-frame clones, with some not included. The table has approximately 98,000 clones, roughly 64% seen once. This clone ranks as medium-sized (0.01 to 0.1%). Its specificity is unknown. Trimming cost V 0 bases and J 1 base, with 4 bases left between them. This CDR3 contains 15 residues. Germline V gene data show CDR1 as MRHNA and CDR2 as SNTAGT. V gene TRBV6-4 combines with J gene TRBJ2-6; no definite D call. The sequenced sample was CD8+ T cells sorted from blood. The TCR comes from a human donor in good health. The CDR3 bases are TGTGCCAGCAGTGACTCTCTTTCTGGGGCCAACGTCCTGACTTTC. Protein sequence: CASSDSLSGANVLTF.